A selection of T cell receptor beta chains follows, all from one sample in a study of regulatory T cells in long-lasting Graves disease. Each CDR3 protein gets one entry after TCRdb re-called the multiplex PCR reads with MiXCR. The sample includes some 330,000 distinct CDR3 sequences, roughly 24% of them seen just once. Here the sequenced sample was peripheral blood mononuclear cells (PBMCs), taken when the disease was refractory, from a patient treated with antithyroid drugs. These receptors were obtained from a woman in her thirties or forties with Graves disease. Both conserved end residues are part of each CDR3. The D gene is left open where the match is weak. The listing skips clone size in some rows; elsewhere it reads once, few, many or a size class.

clone size: NA
V gene: TRBV7-9
D gene: NA
J gene: TRBJ2-6
CDR3 protein: CASSLRQSRSGANVLTF
CDR3 DNA: TGTGCCAGCAGCTTAAGACAGTCGCGTTCTGGGGCCAACGTCCTGACTTTC

clone size: few
V gene: TRBV7-2
D gene: NA
J gene: TRBJ1-1
CDR3 protein: CASRHGQSNTEAFF
CDR3 DNA: TGTGCCAGCAGACATGGACAGTCAAACACTGAAGCTTTCTTT

clone size: few
V gene: TRBV20-1
D gene: TRBD1
J gene: TRBJ1-5
CDR3 protein: CSARTGFQPQHF
CDR3 DNA: TGCAGTGCTAGGACAGGGTTTCAGCCCCAGCATTTT

clone size: many
V gene: TRBV13
D gene: NA
J gene: TRBJ1-5
CDR3 protein: CASSRGGGQPQHF
CDR3 DNA: TGTGCCAGCAGCCGGGGGGGGGGTCAGCCCCAGCATTTT

clone size: few
V gene: TRBV20-1
D gene: NA
J gene: TRBJ2-5
CDR3 protein: CSARPLTRNQETQYF
CDR3 DNA: TGCAGTGCTAGACCCCTTACTAGGAACCAAGAGACCCAGTACTTC

clone size: many
V gene: TRBV28
D gene: NA
J gene: TRBJ2-3
CDR3 protein: CASSRRDSYTDTQYF
CDR3 DNA: TGTGCCAGCAGTCGGCGGGACAGCTACACAGATACGCAGTATTTT

clone size: few
V gene: TRBV24-1
D gene: TRBD1
J gene: TRBJ2-7
CDR3 protein: CATSDAGTGGYEQYF
CDR3 DNA: TGTGCCACCAGTGACGCCGGGACAGGGGGCTACGAGCAGTACTTC

clone size: NA
V gene: TRBV11-2
D gene: NA
J gene: TRBJ2-5
CDR3 protein: CAGSYTPDYRETQYF
CDR3 DNA: TGTGCCGGCAGCTATACCCCGGACTATCGGGAGACCCAGTACTTC

clone size: NA
V gene: TRBV15
D gene: TRBD2
J gene: TRBJ2-2
CDR3 protein: CATSREGLAGGDTGELFF
CDR3 DNA: TGTGCCACCAGCAGAGAGGGGCTAGCGGGAGGGGACACCGGGGAGCTGTTTTTT

clone size: NA
V gene: TRBV3-1
D gene: NA
J gene: TRBJ2-5
CDR3 protein: CASSPQGGGETQYF
CDR3 DNA: TGTGCCAGCAGCCCACAGGGAGGAGGAGAGACCCAGTACTTC

clone size: few
V gene: TRBV3-1
D gene: NA
J gene: TRBJ1-1
CDR3 protein: CASSQVVGIMNTEAFF
CDR3 DNA: TGTGCCAGCAGCCAAGTAGTGGGGATCATGAACACTGAAGCTTTCTTT

clone size: many
V gene: TRBV28
D gene: NA
J gene: TRBJ2-5
CDR3 protein: CASRAGGETQYF
CDR3 DNA: TGTGCCAGCAGAGCAGGGGGGGAGACCCAGTACTTC

clone size: many
V gene: TRBV28
D gene: NA
J gene: TRBJ1-4
CDR3 protein: CASSPSRGGGEKLFF
CDR3 DNA: TGTGCCAGCAGCCCCTCCAGGGGAGGTGGTGAAAAACTGTTTTTT

clone size: many
V gene: TRBV28
D gene: NA
J gene: TRBJ2-4
CDR3 protein: CASSFGLMENIQYF
CDR3 DNA: TGTGCCAGCAGTTTTGGCTTAATGGAAAACATTCAGTACTTC

clone size: NA
V gene: TRBV28
D gene: NA
J gene: TRBJ2-1
CDR3 protein: CASSDDNEQFF
CDR3 DNA: TGTGCCAGCAGTGACGACAATGAGCAGTTCTTC

clone size: many
V gene: TRBV28
D gene: NA
J gene: TRBJ1-4
CDR3 protein: CASSSRDWGGQKLFF
CDR3 DNA: TGTGCCAGCAGTTCTAGGGACTGGGGAGGTCAAAAACTGTTTTTT

clone size: NA
V gene: TRBV2
D gene: NA
J gene: TRBJ1-6
CDR3 protein: CASRDLLNSPLHF
CDR3 DNA: TGTGCCAGCCGGGACTTATTAAATTCACCCCTCCACTTT

clone size: many
V gene: TRBV6-1
D gene: NA
J gene: TRBJ2-5
CDR3 protein: CASSGLRLTAQETQYF
CDR3 DNA: TGTGCCAGCAGTGGACTCCGACTGACCGCTCAAGAGACCCAGTACTTC

clone size: many
V gene: TRBV6-1
D gene: NA
J gene: TRBJ1-4
CDR3 protein: CASSDWGTSEKLFF
CDR3 DNA: TGTGCCAGCAGTGATTGGGGGACTAGTGAAAAACTGTTTTTT

clone size: NA
V gene: TRBV6-1
D gene: NA
J gene: TRBJ1-3
CDR3 protein: CASTSEGYLSGNTIYF
CDR3 DNA: TGTGCCAGCACCTCGGAGGGGTACCTTTCTGGAAACACCATATATTTT

clone size: NA
V gene: TRBV6-1
D gene: TRBD1
J gene: TRBJ1-6
CDR3 protein: CASRLGTGGRSPLHF
CDR3 DNA: TGTGCCAGCAGACTAGGGACAGGGGGAAGATCACCCCTCCACTTT

clone size: NA
V gene: TRBV29-1
D gene: NA
J gene: TRBJ2-2
CDR3 protein: CSVERFRNTGELFF
CDR3 DNA: TGCAGCGTTGAGCGTTTCCGAAACACCGGGGAGCTGTTTTTT

clone size: many
V gene: TRBV28
D gene: NA
J gene: TRBJ2-5
CDR3 protein: CASSFSGWEDQETQYF
CDR3 DNA: TGTGCCAGCAGTTTCTCCGGCTGGGAGGACCAAGAGACCCAGTACTTC

clone size: NA
V gene: TRBV6-5
D gene: NA
J gene: TRBJ1-4
CDR3 protein: CASSYVRGREKLFF
CDR3 DNA: TGTGCCAGCAGTTATGTACGGGGGCGCGAAAAACTGTTTTTT

clone size: many
V gene: TRBV12-3/TRBV12-4
D gene: NA
J gene: TRBJ2-5
CDR3 protein: CASSLDRRGGTQYF
CDR3 DNA: TGTGCCAGCAGTTTAGATCGCCGAGGCGGGACCCAGTACTTC

clone size: NA
V gene: TRBV7-9
D gene: TRBD2
J gene: TRBJ2-2
CDR3 protein: CASSPKGRARGTGELFF
CDR3 DNA: TGTGCCAGCAGCCCAAAAGGGAGGGCTAGAGGAACCGGGGAGCTGTTTTTT

clone size: many
V gene: TRBV12-3/TRBV12-4
D gene: TRBD1
J gene: TRBJ1-4
CDR3 protein: CASSFIGTGRITNEKLFF
CDR3 DNA: TGTGCCAGCAGTTTCATCGGGACAGGGAGGATAACTAATGAAAAACTGTTTTTT

clone size: NA
V gene: TRBV27
D gene: TRBD2
J gene: TRBJ2-3
CDR3 protein: CASSFSGLALGTQYF
CDR3 DNA: TGTGCCAGCAGTTTCTCGGGACTAGCTCTCGGTACGCAGTATTTT

clone size: many
V gene: TRBV20-1
D gene: NA
J gene: TRBJ1-5
CDR3 protein: CSARTGVGNQPQHF
CDR3 DNA: TGCAGTGCTAGGACTGGGGTCGGTAATCAGCCCCAGCATTTT

clone size: few
V gene: TRBV20-1
D gene: NA
J gene: TRBJ2-5
CDR3 protein: CSARDLSGRGQETQYF
CDR3 DNA: TGCAGTGCTAGAGATCTGTCAGGTCGGGGGCAAGAGACCCAGTACTTC

clone size: once
V gene: TRBV11-2
D gene: TRBD2
J gene: TRBJ2-7
CDR3 protein: CASRPGSGSYEQYF
CDR3 DNA: TGTGCCAGCAGGCCCGGTAGCGGGAGCTACGAGCAGTACTTC

clone size: few
V gene: TRBV4-1
D gene: NA
J gene: TRBJ2-6
CDR3 protein: CASSQQSLGAGANVLTF
CDR3 DNA: TGCGCCAGCAGCCAACAATCCTTGGGGGCTGGGGCCAACGTCCTGACTTTC

clone size: many
V gene: TRBV12-3/TRBV12-4
D gene: NA
J gene: TRBJ1-1
CDR3 protein: CASSTLLADTEAFF
CDR3 DNA: TGTGCCAGCAGTACCTTATTAGCGGACACTGAAGCTTTCTTT

clone size: many
V gene: TRBV4-2
D gene: NA
J gene: TRBJ2-2
CDR3 protein: CASSHWPPNLPELFF
CDR3 DNA: TGTGCCAGCAGCCACTGGCCACCGAATTTGCCTGAGCTGTTTTTT

clone size: NA
V gene: TRBV7-9
D gene: NA
J gene: TRBJ2-5
CDR3 protein: CASSPTGPSQGQETQYF
CDR3 DNA: TGTGCCAGCAGCCCGACAGGACCAAGCCAAGGGCAAGAGACCCAGTACTTC

clone size: few
V gene: TRBV11-2
D gene: NA
J gene: TRBJ2-7
CDR3 protein: CASSLAIGFGEQYF
CDR3 DNA: TGTGCCAGCAGCTTAGCAATAGGGTTTGGCGAGCAGTACTTC

clone size: NA
V gene: TRBV2
D gene: TRBD2
J gene: TRBJ2-1
CDR3 protein: CASSEAGTSGTHYNEQFF
CDR3 DNA: TGTGCCAGCAGTGAAGCGGGGACTAGCGGGACGCACTACAATGAGCAGTTCTTC

clone size: NA
V gene: TRBV2
D gene: NA
J gene: TRBJ2-4
CDR3 protein: CATRRDGKNIQYF
CDR3 DNA: TGTGCCACCCGCCGGGACGGTAAAAACATTCAGTACTTC

clone size: many
V gene: TRBV28
D gene: TRBD1
J gene: TRBJ1-2
CDR3 protein: CASSKDRGLGYTF
CDR3 DNA: TGTGCCAGCAGCAAGGACAGGGGGCTTGGCTACACCTTC

clone size: few
V gene: TRBV20-1
D gene: TRBD2
J gene: TRBJ2-1
CDR3 protein: CSARGLAGHNEQFF
CDR3 DNA: TGCAGTGCCCGGGGACTAGCGGGCCACAATGAGCAGTTCTTC

clone size: many
V gene: TRBV2
D gene: TRBD1
J gene: TRBJ1-3
CDR3 protein: CASSRQGPGNTIYF
CDR3 DNA: TGTGCCAGCAGTAGACAGGGGCCCGGAAACACCATATATTTT

clone size: NA
V gene: TRBV20-1
D gene: NA
J gene: TRBJ1-1
CDR3 protein: CSARVTGKKNTEAFF
CDR3 DNA: TGCAGTGCTAGAGTTACCGGGAAAAAGAACACTGAAGCTTTCTTT

clone size: many
V gene: TRBV11-2
D gene: TRBD1
J gene: TRBJ1-1
CDR3 protein: CASSLFTGVNTEAFF
CDR3 DNA: TGTGCCAGCAGCTTATTCACAGGGGTGAACACTGAAGCTTTCTTT

clone size: NA
V gene: TRBV11-1
D gene: TRBD2
J gene: TRBJ2-3
CDR3 protein: CASSLTGLGGADTQYF
CDR3 DNA: TGTGCCAGCAGCTTGACGGGACTAGGAGGGGCAGATACGCAGTATTTT

clone size: NA
V gene: TRBV28
D gene: NA
J gene: TRBJ2-4
CDR3 protein: CASSLLPLAKNIQYF
CDR3 DNA: TGTGCCAGCAGTTTATTGCCCCTAGCCAAAAACATTCAGTACTTC

clone size: NA
V gene: TRBV13
D gene: TRBD2
J gene: TRBJ2-7
CDR3 protein: CASSLSSGERVREQYF
CDR3 DNA: TGTGCCAGCAGCCTTTCTAGCGGAGAACGGGTGCGGGAGCAGTACTTC

clone size: NA
V gene: TRBV20-1
D gene: TRBD2
J gene: TRBJ2-3
CDR3 protein: CSARAETSGSEDTQYF
CDR3 DNA: TGCAGTGCTAGAGCCGAGACTAGCGGGAGCGAAGATACGCAGTATTTT

clone size: many
V gene: TRBV25-1
D gene: NA
J gene: TRBJ1-6
CDR3 protein: CASSVTNSPLHF
CDR3 DNA: TGTGCCAGCAGTGTAACAAACTCACCCCTCCACTTT